This T cell receptor (beta chain) was sequenced for a study of early T cells in non-severe SARS-CoV-2 infection. The CDR3 has 11 residues. Trimming pared 3 bases from V and 7 bases from J, leaving 4 bases between. CDR1 SNHLY and CDR2 FYNNEI come from the germline V gene. TCRdb processed the 5' RACE reads anew with MiXCR; each CDR3 protein has one entry. Among 55,000 to 65,000 distinct CDR3 sequences, more than 10% were seen once, and the ten largest hold 1.7%. The chain couples TRBV2 to TRBJ2-1, with D uncertain. The receptor's source is an adult who was a healthcare worker with PCR-confirmed SARS-CoV-2 infection or an uninfected control (not recorded which). Sequenced input: whole blood. CDR3 coding DNA: TGTGCCAGCAGTGAGTATAATGAGCAGTTCTTC. Its protein product is CASSEYNEQFF.